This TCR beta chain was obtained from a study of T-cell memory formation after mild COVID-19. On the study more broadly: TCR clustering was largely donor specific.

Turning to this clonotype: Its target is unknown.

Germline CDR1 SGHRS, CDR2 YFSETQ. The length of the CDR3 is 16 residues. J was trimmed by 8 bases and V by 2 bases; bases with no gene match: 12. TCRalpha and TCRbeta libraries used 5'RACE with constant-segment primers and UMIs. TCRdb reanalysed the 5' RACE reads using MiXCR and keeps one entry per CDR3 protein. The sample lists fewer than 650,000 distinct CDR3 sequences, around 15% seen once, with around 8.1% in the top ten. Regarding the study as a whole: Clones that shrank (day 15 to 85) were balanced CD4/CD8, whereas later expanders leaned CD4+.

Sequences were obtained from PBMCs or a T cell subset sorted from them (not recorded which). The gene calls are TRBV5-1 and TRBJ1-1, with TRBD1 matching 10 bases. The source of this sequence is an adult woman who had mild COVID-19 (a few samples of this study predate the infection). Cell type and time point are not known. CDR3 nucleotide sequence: TGCGCCAGCAGCTTTACCGGGACAGGGGATTGGGAGGAAGCTTTCTTT. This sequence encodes CASSFTGTGDWEEAFF.